Below are 19 T cell receptor beta chains sequenced from a single sample in a study of T-cell reconstitution after alpha-beta-depleted transplantation in children. Unique molecular identifiers were incorporated during preparation of the TCRbeta library. TCRdb re-called the PCR reads with MiXCR, one entry per CDR3 protein. The sample has fewer than 450,000 distinct CDR3 sequences, 15% to 20% seen once; the top ten hold approximately 38%. The starting material was PBMCs, mostly from graft donor cells, obtained 360 days after TCRalphabeta/CD19-depleted stem cell transplant. These receptors all come from a male patient between 2 and 10 years old who had a stem cell transplant for acute lymphoblastic leukemia, so the T cells may come from the graft donor.

This clonotype was picked up a small number of times. This chain uses TRBV5-1 with TRBJ1-2; 8 bases line up with TRBD1. CDR3 size: 12 residues. With 6 bases clipped from V and 6 bases from J, the junction kept 4 bases outside the gene matches. Germline lookup yields CDR1 SGHRS and CDR2 YFSETQ. CDR3 nucleotides: TGCGCCAGCACCGGACAGGGCGATGGCTACACCTTC. Translated: CASTGQGDGYTF.

This clonotype has a handful of counts. This rearrangement joins TRBV4-1 to TRBJ1-2; TRBD1 matches 8 bases. The CDR3 has 15 amino acids. V was pared by 5 bases and J by 2 bases, with 7 bases of the junction left unmatched. Germline values: CDR1 MGHRA, CDR2 YSYEKL. The DNA of the CDR3 is TGCGCCAGCAGCGTAGGACAGGGAGCCAACTATGGCTACACCTTC. This sequence encodes CASSVGQGANYGYTF.

The CDR3 here is CASGRAWETQYF. The CDR3 region has the DNA TGTGCCAGCGGGAGGGCCTGGGAGACCCAGTACTTC. V gene TRBV10-3 combines with J gene TRBJ2-5; 9 bases line up with TRBD2. CDR1 and CDR2 from the germline V gene are ENHRY and SYGVKD. This CDR3 has 12 amino acids. Germline trimming cut 10 bases from V and 5 bases from J; bases unmatched to any gene: 5.

This chain connects TRBV15 to TRBJ2-5; D is uncertain. In germline, CDR1 is LNHNV, CDR2 YYDKDF (reference sequence). Trimming took 0 bases from V and 1 from J, leaving 15 bases between them. The CDR3 runs to 17 residues. Written as DNA, the CDR3 is TGTGCCACCAGCAGAGAGCATGGCAGCTTAGCCCAAGAGACCCAGTACTTC. It translates to CATSREHGSLAQETQYF.

The chain combines TRBV5-1 with TRBJ1-1; tentatively, D is TRBD1 (5 bases). Germline V gives CDR1 SGHRS, CDR2 YFSETQ. The V gene lost 2 bases and the J gene lost 6 bases, with 14 bases spanning the gap. The CDR3 is 14 residues long. CDR3 DNA: TGCGCCAGCAGCTTAGGGGATTGGGGCGCTGAAGCTTTCTTT. Its protein product is CASSLGDWGAEAFF.

This clonotype was picked up a small number of times. The chain employs TRBV4-1 and TRBJ2-7; 12 bases are a match to TRBD2. In germline, CDR1 is MGHRA, CDR2 YSYEKL. J was trimmed by 6 bases and V by 2 bases; bases with no gene match: 17. CDR3 length: 19 residues. The CDR3 loop is CASSQTLLAGGPVNPEQYF. The CDR3 region has the DNA TGCGCCAGCAGCCAAACCCTTCTAGCGGGAGGGCCGGTAAACCCCGAGCAGTACTTC.

This clonotype was counted many times. The chain is built from TRBV7-9 and TRBJ1-1, with unresolved D. CDR3 size: 13 residues. Germline CDR1 reads SEHNR; CDR2 reads FQNEAQ (reference sequence). Trimming removed 5 bases at V and 9 bases at J, with 16 bases between. CDR3 nucleotides: TGTGCCAGCAGCGTTCCCCCAGCCCCGCAAGCTTTCTTT. It is translated as CASSVPPAPQAFF.

The V gene is TRBV5-1, the J gene TRBJ2-1; tentatively, D is TRBD1 (6 bases). Germline CDR1 SGHRS, CDR2 YFSETQ. This CDR3 has 14 residues. V was trimmed by 4 bases and J by 6 bases, leaving 14 bases between them. CDR3 in amino acids: CASSKQGPPNEQFF. CDR3 DNA sequence: TGCGCCAGCAGCAAACAGGGTCCCCCCAATGAGCAGTTCTTC. The whole variable domain, filled in from reference TRBV5-1 and TRBJ2-1, reads KAGVTQTPRYLIKTRGQQVTLSCSPISGHRSVSWYQQTPGQGLQFLFEYFSETQRNKGNFPGRFSGRQFSNSRSEMNVSTLELGDSALYLCASSKQGPPNEQFFGPGTRLTVL.

The table lists this clonotype with a count of one. The V and J genes are TRBV12-3 or TRBV12-4 and TRBJ2-1; D is possibly TRBD2 (5 bases). Trimming removed 0 bases from V and 7 bases from J, with 16 bases in between. CDR3 size: 16 residues. The CDR3 region has the DNA TGTGCCAGCAGTTTAGCGTTGGAGGCCCTAGGAAATGAGCAGTTCTTC. This translates into CASSLALEALGNEQFF.

This clonotype came up many times. The chain recombines TRBV27 with TRBJ2-7; 10 bases map to TRBD2. Losses at the gene ends were 3 bases for V and 3 bases for J; bases not matched to a gene: 8. In germline, CDR1 is MNHEY, CDR2 SMNVEV (reference sequence). This CDR3 comprises 16 residues. The DNA for the CDR3 is TGTGCCAGCAGTTTGACCAGCGGGAGGGCCCTCTACGAGCAGTACTTC. Its translation: CASSLTSGRALYEQYF.

In this sample, this clonotype turned up a few times. This chain links TRBV29-1 with TRBJ1-1, with D hard to call. The CDR3 sequence is 11 residues long. Germline V lookup: CDR1 SQVTM, CDR2 ANQGSEA. The V and J ends lost 7 bases and 1 base respectively, with 7 bases between them. CDR3 coding DNA: TGCAGCGGGGGAAGGAACACTGAAGCTTTCTTT. Residues: CSGGRNTEAFF. Looking up the rest from reference TRBV29-1 and TRBJ1-1 gives the full variable domain: SAVISQKPSRDICQRGTSLTIQCQVDSQVTMMFWYRQQPGQSLTLIATANQGSEATYESGFVIDKFPISRPNLTFSTLTVSNMSPEDSSIYLCSGGRNTEAFFGQGTRLTVV.

The rearrangement links TRBV3-1 to TRBJ2-6; no clear D gene. The CDR3 spans 15 residues. Germline CDR1 is LGHDT and CDR2 is YNNKEL (reference sequence). V lost 0 bases to trimming and J lost 2 bases, with 5 bases between them. Here the CDR3 reads CASSQDYPGANVLTF. The CDR3, as DNA: TGTGCCAGCAGCCAAGATTACCCTGGGGCCAACGTCCTGACTTTC.

This clonotype was observed many times. The V gene is TRBV12-3 or TRBV12-4, the J gene TRBJ2-7; D not certain. V was shortened by 4 bases and J by 10 bases, with 2 bases between the two germline ends. The CDR3 spans 8 residues. As DNA, the CDR3 is TGTGCCAGCAGTTCCCAGTACTTC. Translating it yields CASSSQYF.

This chain joins TRBV27 and TRBJ2-1; 7 nucleotides line up with TRBD2. Looked up from germline, CDR1 is MNHEY and CDR2 is SMNVEV (reference sequence). This CDR3 has 15 amino acids. The ends lost 7 bases at V and 4 bases at J; junction bases unmatched: 10. CDR3 region: CASIRTGRGYNEQFF. The CDR3, as DNA: TGTGCCAGCATCAGAACGGGGCGGGGGTACAATGAGCAGTTCTTC.

The chain has TRBV12-3 or TRBV12-4 and TRBJ1-1; D is unresolved. The CDR3 spans 15 residues. Trimming removed 6 bases from V and 2 bases from J, with 16 bases in between. The CDR3 DNA reads TGTGCCAGCAGCCTCATTTGGGAATTTAACACTGAAGCTTTCTTT. Amino acids: CASSLIWEFNTEAFF.

This clonotype appeared many times. This chain links TRBV12-3 or TRBV12-4 with TRBJ2-7, with a possible D match to TRBD2 (6 bases). V was shortened by 7 bases and J by 5 bases, with 18 bases between the two germline ends. CDR3 length: 14 residues. The CDR3 nucleotides are TGTGCCAGCACTCCCGGACTACCCGACCACGAGCAGTACTTC. Translated, it gives CASTPGLPDHEQYF.

The table lists this clonotype with a count of one. The chain employs TRBV5-1 and TRBJ2-7, with D uncertain. The CDR3 is made up of 14 amino acids. Trimming pared 0 bases from V and 6 bases from J, leaving 13 bases between. In germline, CDR1 is SGHRS, CDR2 YFSETQ. CDR3 amino acids: CASSLGHLLGEQYF. DNA for the CDR3: TGCGCCAGCAGCTTGGGACACCTGTTGGGCGAGCAGTACTTC.

Only a few counts were recorded for this clonotype. This chain uses TRBV5-1 with TRBJ2-2, with D maybe TRBD2 (6 bases). The CDR3 extends over 17 amino acids. V was shortened by 4 bases and J by 0 bases, with 16 bases between the two germline ends. Per the germline V gene, CDR1 is SGHRS and CDR2 is YFSETQ. CDR3 region: CASSLRPGLTNTGELFF. The CDR3 DNA is TGCGCCAGCAGCCTCCGACCGGGACTCACGAACACCGGGGAGCTGTTTTTT.

This clonotype was seen repeatedly, ten times or more. J is TRBJ2-3 and V is TRBV24-1; D is ambiguous. The CDR3 sequence is 13 residues long. The germline V and J ends were trimmed by 0 bases and 5 bases, with 5 bases remaining between them. CDR1 is KGHDR and CDR2 is SFDVKD in the germline V gene. CDR3 coding DNA: TGTGCCACCAGTGATTTGTCAAGAGATACGCAGTATTTT. It encodes CATSDLSRDTQYF.